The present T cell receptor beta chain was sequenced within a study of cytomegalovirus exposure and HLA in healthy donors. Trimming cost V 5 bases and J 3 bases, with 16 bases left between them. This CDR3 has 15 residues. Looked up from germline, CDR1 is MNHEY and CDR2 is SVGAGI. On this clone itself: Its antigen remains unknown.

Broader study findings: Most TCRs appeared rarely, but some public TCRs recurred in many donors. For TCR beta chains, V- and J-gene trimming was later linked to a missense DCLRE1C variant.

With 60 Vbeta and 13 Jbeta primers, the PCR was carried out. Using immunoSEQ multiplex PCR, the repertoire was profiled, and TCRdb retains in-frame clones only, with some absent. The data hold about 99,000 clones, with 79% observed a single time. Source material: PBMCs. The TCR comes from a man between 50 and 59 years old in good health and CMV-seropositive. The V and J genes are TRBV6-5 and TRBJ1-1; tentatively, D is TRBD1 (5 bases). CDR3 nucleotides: TGTGCCAGCAGTAGTAACCCCGGGGGGGACACTGAAGCTTTCTTT. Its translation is CASSSNPGGDTEAFF.